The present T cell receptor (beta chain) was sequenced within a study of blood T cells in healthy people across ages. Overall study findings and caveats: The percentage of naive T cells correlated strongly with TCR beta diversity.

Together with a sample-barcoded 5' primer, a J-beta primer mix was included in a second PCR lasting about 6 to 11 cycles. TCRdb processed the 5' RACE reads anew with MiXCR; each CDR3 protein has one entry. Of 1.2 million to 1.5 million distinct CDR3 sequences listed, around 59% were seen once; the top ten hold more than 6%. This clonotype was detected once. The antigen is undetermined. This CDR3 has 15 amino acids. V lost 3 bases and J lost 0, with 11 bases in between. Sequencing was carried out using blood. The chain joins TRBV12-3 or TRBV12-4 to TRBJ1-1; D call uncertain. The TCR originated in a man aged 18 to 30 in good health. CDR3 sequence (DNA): TGTGCCAGCAGTTTTTGGGAGAGCATGAACACTGAAGCTTTCTTT. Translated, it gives CASSFWESMNTEAFF.